This T cell receptor (beta chain) was obtained from a study of CD8 T cells in Susac syndrome. It was negative isolation that provided the CD8+ and CD4+ T cells, whereas TEMRA cells were enriched by FACS. With random hexamers, reverse transcription was performed on about 0.5 to 1 ug of RNA. Multiplex immunoSEQ PCR targeted 54 Vbeta and 13 Jbeta TCR beta segments. MiXCR was run by TCRdb on the immunoSEQ multiplex PCR reads, yielding one entry per CDR3 protein. There are some 130,000 distinct CDR3 sequences in the sample; nearly 95% occur only once, and around 0.12% lies in the top ten. Trimming removed 2 bases at V and 0 bases at J, with 4 bases between. The germline gives CDR1 ENHRY, CDR2 SYGVKD. CDR3 length: 13 amino acids.

The clonotype was recovered from a human donor in good health. This chain uses TRBV10-3 with TRBJ2-5; D uncertain. The sequenced material came from CD4+ T cells from PBMCs. CDR3 sequence reads: CAISEAYQETQYF. CDR3 nucleotide sequence: TGTGCCATCAGTGAGGCCTACCAAGAGACCCAGTACTTC.